This TCR beta chain appears in the sequencing data of a study of monozygotic twins with cystic fibrosis. The study, taken as a whole, reports: V usage most resembled the co-twin in 13 of 16 pairs. Shared CDR3 numbers were not associated with age, concordance or severity. The repertoire was suggested to be naive-dominated, clonality median around 0.01.

Deletions cut 3 bases from V and 3 bases from J, with 11 bases between. The CDR3 spans 14 residues. Germline V gene lookup returns CDR1 SNHLY and CDR2 FYNNEI. Assay used: immunoSEQ multiplex PCR; TCRdb lists only in-frame clones, some missing. The table lists roughly 32,000 clones, nearly 98% of them singletons. Concerning this clone: Antigen unknown.

The sample comprised blood. The chain has TRBV2 and TRBJ2-5; D remains ambiguous. This receptor was obtained from a girl aged 2 to 9 with cystic fibrosis. As DNA, the CDR3 is TGTGCCAGCAGTGAGGCGTCGAATAAAGAGACCCAGTACTTC. It yields the protein CASSEASNKETQYF.